This record concerns one T cell receptor (beta chain) sequence. Its antigen remains unknown. Markers CD45RO/CCR7/CD25/CD127/CD95/CD27 served to sort CD4+ naive, central memory, regulatory and stem cell-like memory cells. Each sorted population was over 98% pure. The CDR3 consists of 16 residues. Germline V gene lookup returns CDR1 KGHSH and CDR2 LQKENI. Trimming shortened V by 6 bases and J by 6 bases, and 20 bases separated the two germline ends. The sequenced template was cDNA made from the entire isolated RNA. Method: immunoSEQ multiplex PCR; TCRdb's copy keeps in-frame clones and lacks some. This table has under 900,000 clones, about a sixth appearing once. The entry originates in a study of beta chain features in type 1 diabetes. Overall study findings and caveats: All four CD4+ subsets from Type 1 diabetes patients carried moderately but significantly shorter TCRB CDR3s.

Sample: naive CD4+ T cells from blood. The chain has TRBV18 and TRBJ2-2; D gene uncertain. The TCR originated in a woman younger than 35 in good health. The CDR3 region is CASSPRIGQAAGELFF. The CDR3 DNA is TGTGCCAGCTCGCCCCGCATCGGGCAGGCCGCCGGGGAGCTGTTTTTT.